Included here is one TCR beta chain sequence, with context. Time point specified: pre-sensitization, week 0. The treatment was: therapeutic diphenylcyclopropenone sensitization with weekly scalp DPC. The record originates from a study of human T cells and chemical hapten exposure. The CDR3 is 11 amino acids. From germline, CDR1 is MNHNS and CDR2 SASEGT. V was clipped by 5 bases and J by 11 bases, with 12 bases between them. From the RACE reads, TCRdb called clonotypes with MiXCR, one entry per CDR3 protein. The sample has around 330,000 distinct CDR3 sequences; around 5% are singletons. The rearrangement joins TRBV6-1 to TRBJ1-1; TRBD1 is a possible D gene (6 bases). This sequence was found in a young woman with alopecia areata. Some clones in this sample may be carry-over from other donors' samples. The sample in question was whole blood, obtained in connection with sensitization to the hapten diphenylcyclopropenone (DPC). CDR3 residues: CASSPYREAFF. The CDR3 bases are TGTGCCAGCAGTCCTTACAGGGAGGCTTTCTTT.